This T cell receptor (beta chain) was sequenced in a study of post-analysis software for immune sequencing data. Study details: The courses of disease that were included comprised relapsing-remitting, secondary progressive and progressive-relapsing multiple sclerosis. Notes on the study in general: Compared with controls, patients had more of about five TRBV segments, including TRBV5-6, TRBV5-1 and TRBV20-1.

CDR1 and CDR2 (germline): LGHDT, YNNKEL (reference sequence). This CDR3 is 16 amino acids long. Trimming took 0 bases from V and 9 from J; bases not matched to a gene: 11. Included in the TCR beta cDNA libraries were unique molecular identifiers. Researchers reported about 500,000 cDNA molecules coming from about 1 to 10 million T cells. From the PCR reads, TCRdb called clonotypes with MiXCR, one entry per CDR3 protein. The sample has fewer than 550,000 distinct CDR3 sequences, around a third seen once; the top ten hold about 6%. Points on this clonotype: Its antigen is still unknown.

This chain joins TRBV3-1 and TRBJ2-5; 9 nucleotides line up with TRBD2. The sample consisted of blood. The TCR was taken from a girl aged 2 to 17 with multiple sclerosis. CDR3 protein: CASSQDGLAGPGAQYF. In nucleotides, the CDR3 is TGTGCCAGCAGCCAAGATGGGCTAGCGGGGCCGGGGGCCCAGTACTTC.